One sample yielded the 7 T cell receptor beta chains listed below, sequenced in a study of T cells in Graves' hyperthyroidism and ophthalmopathy. Researchers amplified the TCR beta CDR3 regions from RNA transcripts. First-round RT-PCR of the TCR CDR3 relied on the HTBI primer set. A single record per CDR3 protein comes from TCRdb applying MiXCR to the multiplex PCR reads. The table lists about 500,000 distinct CDR3 sequences, roughly 16% of them singletons. Sequenced sample: blood. The receptor source for this set is a woman aged 25 to 39 with Graves' ophthalmopathy.

The chain's CDR3 is CASSYLGTSADTQYF. CDR3 coding DNA: TGTGCCAGCAGTTACCTGGGGACTAGCGCAGATACGCAGTATTTT. The chain recombines TRBV6-2 or TRBV6-3 with TRBJ2-3, with TRBD2 matching over 10 bases. The V segment lost 2 bases and the J segment 4 bases; nucleotides outside the gene matches: 3. The CDR3 length is 15 residues. Germline-derived CDR1 and CDR2 are MNHEY and SVGEGT.

This clonotype appeared many times. This chain's CDR3 is CASSFTGLPSYNEQFF. CDR3 DNA: TGTGCCAGCAGTTTCACGGGACTCCCCTCCTACAATGAGCAGTTCTTC. The rearrangement uses TRBV27 and TRBJ2-1; a weak D match, TRBD2 (6 bases). Per the germline V gene, CDR1 is MNHEY and CDR2 is SMNVEV (reference sequence). The CDR3 sequence is 16 residues long. Trimming shortened V by 3 bases and J by 0 bases, and 12 bases separated the two germline ends.

This clonotype was seen repeatedly, ten times or more. The rearrangement joins TRBV7-2 to TRBJ2-7, with 13 bases identical to TRBD2. CDR1 SGHTA and CDR2 FQGNSA come from the germline V gene. J was trimmed by 0 bases and V by 4 bases; bases with no gene match: 18. The CDR3 contains 21 residues. CDR3 residues: CASSSIFSRLAGGQSSYEQYF. The CDR3 coding sequence is TGTGCCAGCAGCTCCATCTTCTCCCGACTAGCGGGAGGTCAAAGCTCCTACGAGCAGTACTTC.

This clonotype was observed at least ten times. The chain recombines TRBV4-3 with TRBJ2-3; 7 bases match TRBD2. The CDR3 is 14 residues long. The J segment lost 6 bases and the V segment lost 5 bases, leaving 8 bases of the junction unmatched. CDR1 and CDR2 (germline): LGHNA, YSLEER. The CDR3 sequence is CASSNGGSGDTQYF. For the CDR3, the DNA is TGCGCCAGCAGCAATGGCGGGAGCGGGGATACGCAGTATTTT.

The V gene is TRBV7-9, the J gene TRBJ2-4; D is uncertain. The CDR3 sequence is 12 residues long. Germline V CDR1 and CDR2: SEHNR, FQNEAQ (reference sequence). Trimming took 3 bases from V and 7 from J, leaving 7 bases between them. Here the CDR3 reads CASSFPNNIQYF. The CDR3 bases are TGTGCCAGCAGCTTCCCGAATAACATTCAGTACTTC.

The rearrangement uses TRBV6-1 and TRBJ2-2; no clear D. Germline values: CDR1 MNHNS, CDR2 SASEGT. V was trimmed by 11 bases and J by 2 bases, leaving 12 bases between them. The CDR3 sequence is 13 residues long. The CDR3 is CAVQQLNTGELFF. CDR3 nucleotides: TGTGCCGTCCAGCAACTTAACACCGGGGAGCTGTTTTTT.

The chain recombines TRBV5-6 with TRBJ2-5, with D perhaps given as TRBD1 or TRBD2 (5 bases each). This CDR3 is built from 15 residues. Germline V CDR1 and CDR2: SGHDT, YYEEEE. Trimming shortened V by 4 bases and J by 2 bases, and 15 bases separated the two germline ends. The CDR3 nucleotides read TGTGCCAGCAGCCCAGAGGGGCCCTATCAAGAGACCCAGTACTTC. This translates into CASSPEGPYQETQYF. The full variable domain, its missing parts supplied by reference TRBV5-6 and TRBJ2-5, is DAGVTQSPTHLIKTRGQQVTLRCSPKSGHDTVSWYQQALGQGPQFIFQYYEEEERQRGNFPDRFSGHQFPNYSSELNVNALLLGDSALYLCASSPEGPYQETQYFGPGTRLLVL.